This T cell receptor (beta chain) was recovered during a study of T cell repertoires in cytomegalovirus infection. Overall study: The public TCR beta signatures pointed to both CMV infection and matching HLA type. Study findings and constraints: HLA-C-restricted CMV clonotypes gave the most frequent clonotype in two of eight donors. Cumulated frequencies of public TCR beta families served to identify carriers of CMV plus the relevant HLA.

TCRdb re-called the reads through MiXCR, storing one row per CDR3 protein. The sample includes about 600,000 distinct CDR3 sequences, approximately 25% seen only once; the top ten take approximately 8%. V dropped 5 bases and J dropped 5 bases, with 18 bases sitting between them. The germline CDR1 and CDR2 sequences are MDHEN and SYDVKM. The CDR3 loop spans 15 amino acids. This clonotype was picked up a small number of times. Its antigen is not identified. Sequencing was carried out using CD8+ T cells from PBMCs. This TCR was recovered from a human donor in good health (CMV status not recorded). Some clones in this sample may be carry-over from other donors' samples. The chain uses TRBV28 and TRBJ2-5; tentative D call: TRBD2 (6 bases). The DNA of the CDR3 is TGTGCCAGCAGTAACAAGACAGACCGGGGGGAGACCCAGTACTTC. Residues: CASSNKTDRGETQYF. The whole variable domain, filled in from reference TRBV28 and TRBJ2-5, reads DVKVTQSSRYLVKRTGEKVFLECVQDMDHENMFWYRQDPGLGLRLIYFSYDVKMKEKGDIPEGYSVSREKKERFSLILESASTNQTSMYLCASSNKTDRGETQYFGPGTRLLVL.